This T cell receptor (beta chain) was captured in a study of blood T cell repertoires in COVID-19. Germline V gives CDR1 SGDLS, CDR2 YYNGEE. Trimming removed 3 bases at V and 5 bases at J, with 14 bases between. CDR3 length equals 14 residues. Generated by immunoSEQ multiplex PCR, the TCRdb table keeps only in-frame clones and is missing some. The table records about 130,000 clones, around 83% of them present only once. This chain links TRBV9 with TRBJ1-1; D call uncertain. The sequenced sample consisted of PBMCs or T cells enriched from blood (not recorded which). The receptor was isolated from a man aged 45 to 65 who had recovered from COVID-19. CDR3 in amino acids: CASSDGPMRTEAFF. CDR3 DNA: TGTGCCAGCAGCGATGGGCCCATGAGAACTGAAGCTTTCTTT. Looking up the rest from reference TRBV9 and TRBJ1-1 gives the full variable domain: DSGVTQTPKHLITATGQRVTLRCSPRSGDLSVYWYQQSLDQGLQFLIQYYNGEERAKGNILERFSAQQFPDLHSELNLSSLELGDSALYFCASSDGPMRTEAFFGQGTRLTVV.